This T cell receptor (beta chain) was found in a study of shared clonotypes between healthy human individuals. Study as a whole: Each donor's CD4 naive and CD4 memory cells filled three plates apiece, CD8 naive two, and CD8 memory one. Overall study findings and caveats: Rarefaction showed that sequencing of sorted subsets was incomplete (despite large depth). Memory subsets had estimated richness that was generally smaller than that of naive subsets. Non-shared clonotypes had lower generation probabilities than those shared by all four donors.

Comments on this clone: What it binds is unknown.

TCRdb's copy holds only in-frame clones and misses some; the assay was immunoSEQ multiplex PCR. Among some 680,000 clones listed, 73% were seen once. Material: memory CD4+ T cells sorted from blood. Subset given: CD45RA-negative fraction. This clonotype originated in a woman in her thirties in good health.

The chain's CDR3 is CASRGTGPYNEQFF. The CDR3 nucleotides read TGTGCCAGCAGGGGGACTGGCCCTTACAATGAGCAGTTCTTC. V gene TRBV6-5 combines with J gene TRBJ2-1; perhaps TRBD2 as D (6 bases). CDR3 length: 14 residues. V lost 6 bases to trimming and J lost 4 bases, with 13 bases between them. CDR1 is MNHEY, CDR2 SVGAGI, per germline.